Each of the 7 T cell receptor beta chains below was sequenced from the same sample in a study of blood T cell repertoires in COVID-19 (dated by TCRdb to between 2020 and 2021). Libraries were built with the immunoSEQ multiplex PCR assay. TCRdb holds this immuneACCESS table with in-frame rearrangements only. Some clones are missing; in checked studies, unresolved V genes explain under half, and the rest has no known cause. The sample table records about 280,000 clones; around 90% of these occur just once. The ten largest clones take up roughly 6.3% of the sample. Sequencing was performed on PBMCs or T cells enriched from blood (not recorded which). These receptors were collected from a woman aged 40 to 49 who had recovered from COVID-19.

The CDR3 spells CATSSSPSSMAFF. CDR3 nucleotide sequence: TGTGCCACCAGCAGTTCCCCTTCGAGCATGGCTTTCTTT. The chain couples TRBV15 to TRBJ1-1; D gene ambiguous. Germline V gene sequence: CDR1 LNHNV, CDR2 YYDKDF (reference sequence). V shed 3 bases and J shed 11 bases, with 16 bases lying between them. CDR3 length equals 13 residues.

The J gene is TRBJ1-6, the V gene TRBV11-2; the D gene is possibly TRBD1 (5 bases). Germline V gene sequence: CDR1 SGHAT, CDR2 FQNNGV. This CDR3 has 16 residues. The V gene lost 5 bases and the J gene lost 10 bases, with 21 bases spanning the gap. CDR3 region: CASSRSEQALGSPLHF. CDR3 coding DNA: TGTGCCAGCAGCCGCTCTGAACAGGCTTTAGGATCACCCCTCCACTTT.

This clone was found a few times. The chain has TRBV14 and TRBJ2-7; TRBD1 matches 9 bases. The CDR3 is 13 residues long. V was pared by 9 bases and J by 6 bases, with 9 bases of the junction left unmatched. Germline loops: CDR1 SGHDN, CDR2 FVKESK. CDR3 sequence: CARADRGISEQYF. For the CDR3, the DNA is TGTGCCAGGGCGGACAGGGGAATTAGCGAGCAGTACTTC.

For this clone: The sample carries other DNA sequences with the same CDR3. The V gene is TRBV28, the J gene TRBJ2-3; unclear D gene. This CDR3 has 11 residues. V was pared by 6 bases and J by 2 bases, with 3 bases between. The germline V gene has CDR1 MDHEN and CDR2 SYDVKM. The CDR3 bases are TGTGCCAGCAGCCTCACAGATACGCAGTATTTT. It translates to CASSLTDTQYF.

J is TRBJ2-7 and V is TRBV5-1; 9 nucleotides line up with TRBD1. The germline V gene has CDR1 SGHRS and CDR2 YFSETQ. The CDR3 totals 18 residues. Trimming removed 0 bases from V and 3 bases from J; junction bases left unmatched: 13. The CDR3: CASSLASGSGQGGYEQYF. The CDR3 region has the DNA TGCGCCAGCAGCTTGGCCTCGGGGTCGGGACAGGGTGGCTACGAGCAGTACTTC.

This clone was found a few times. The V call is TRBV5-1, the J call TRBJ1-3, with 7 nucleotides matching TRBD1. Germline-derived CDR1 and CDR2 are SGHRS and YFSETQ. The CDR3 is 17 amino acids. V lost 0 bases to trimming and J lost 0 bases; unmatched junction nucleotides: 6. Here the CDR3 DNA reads TGCGCCAGCAGCTTGGGAACAGGGGCTTCCTCTGGAAACACCATATATTTT. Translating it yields CASSLGTGASSGNTIYF. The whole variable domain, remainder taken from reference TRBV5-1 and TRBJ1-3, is KAGVTQTPRYLIKTRGQQVTLSCSPISGHRSVSWYQQTPGQGLQFLFEYFSETQRNKGNFPGRFSGRQFSNSRSEMNVSTLELGDSALYLCASSLGTGASSGNTIYFGEGSWLTVV.

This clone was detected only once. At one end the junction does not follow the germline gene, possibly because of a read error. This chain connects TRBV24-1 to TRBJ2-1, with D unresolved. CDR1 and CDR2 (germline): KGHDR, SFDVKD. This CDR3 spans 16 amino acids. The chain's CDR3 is CATRDSGGNSYNEQFF. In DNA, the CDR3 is TGTGCCACCAGGGATTCCGGCGGCAACTCCTACAATGAGCAGTTCTTC.